Presented here are 25 T cell receptor beta chains from one specimen sequenced in a study of CD8 T cells in ankylosing spondylitis. Findings and limits, study-wide: What appeared characteristic of ankylosing spondylitis blood was a TCR beta motif of fewer than ten highly homologous variants.

These receptors lack a known antigen. TCRdb reprocessed the 5' RACE reads via MiXCR and lists one record per CDR3 protein. The profile covers roughly 490,000 distinct CDR3 sequences, with over 4% appearing a single time and 3% to 4% taken by the ten largest. The sequenced sample consisted of blood, either unsorted or a sorted T cell fraction (not recorded which). The source of these receptors is a male donor with ankylosing spondylitis.

This clonotype was counted ten times or more. The chain uses TRBV20-1 and TRBJ1-2; D is possibly TRBD1 (5 bases). CDR1 is DFQATT, CDR2 SNEGSKA, per germline (reference sequence). V lost 6 bases, J lost 5 bases, and 19 bases lay in between. The CDR3 runs 14 residues. The CDR3 sequence: CSASEDSDQYGYTF. CDR3 in DNA: TGCAGTGCGAGCGAAGACAGTGATCAATATGGCTACACCTTC.

This clonotype turned up a few times. The chain links TRBV2 to TRBJ2-2; 8 bases fit TRBD2. The CDR3 consists of 18 residues. V lost 5 bases, J lost 3 bases, and 14 bases stayed unmatched. CDR1 and CDR2 (germline): SNHLY, FYNNEI. CDR3 nucleotide sequence: TGTGCCAGCAGTCCCGAGGGACGGACTAGCTATTACACCGGGGAGCTGTTTTTT. It translates to CASSPEGRTSYYTGELFF.

This clonotype has a handful of counts. The chain combines TRBV5-1 with TRBJ2-1; possible D gene TRBD2, 6 bases. The CDR3 is 15 amino acids. The germline CDR1 and CDR2 sequences are SGHRS and YFSETQ. Trimming cost V 3 bases and J 0 bases, with 10 bases left between them. The CDR3 region has the DNA TGCGCCAGCAGCTCCGGGGGAGGCTCCTACAATGAGCAGTTCTTC. It encodes CASSSGGGSYNEQFF. Filled out from reference TRBV5-1 and TRBJ2-1, the complete variable domain reads KAGVTQTPRYLIKTRGQQVTLSCSPISGHRSVSWYQQTPGQGLQFLFEYFSETQRNKGNFPGRFSGRQFSNSRSEMNVSTLELGDSALYLCASSSGGGSYNEQFFGPGTRLTVL.

This clonotype appeared a few times. The V gene is TRBV4-1, the J gene TRBJ2-5; D perhaps matches TRBD1 (5 bases). The CDR3 has 18 amino acids. Per the germline V gene, CDR1 is MGHRA and CDR2 is YSYEKL. The ends were cut back, 0 bases at V and 2 bases at J, with 19 bases in the middle. CDR3: CASSQESPYRRQQETQYF. The CDR3 DNA follows: TGCGCCAGCAGCCAAGAGTCACCGTATCGGCGACAGCAAGAGACCCAGTACTTC.

This clonotype was recorded many times. The V call is TRBV5-1, the J call TRBJ2-2; D unresolved. Germline CDR1 and CDR2: SGHRS and YFSETQ. CDR3 length: 16 residues. V lost 0 bases to trimming and J lost 6 bases, with 15 bases between them. CDR3 coding DNA: TGCGCCAGCAGCTTGGTAACGGGCGGTTTCCCCGGGGAGCTGTTTTTT. As protein: CASSLVTGGFPGELFF.

This clonotype was seen ten or more times. The chain links TRBV10-2 to TRBJ1-1; TRBD1 might be the D (5 bases). Trimming took 6 bases from V and 4 from J, leaving 21 bases between them. This CDR3 has 16 amino acids. CDR1 is WSHSY, CDR2 SAAADI, per germline. The CDR3 DNA sequence: TGCGCCAGCAGCGCCGTAGGGGAAACCCTCGGCACTGAAGCTTTCTTT. As protein: CASSAVGETLGTEAFF.

In this sample, this clonotype turned up many times. J is TRBJ1-1 and V is TRBV6-1; D ambiguous. There are 12 residues in the CDR3. The germline V gene encodes CDR1 MNHNS and CDR2 SASEGT. The V end was cut by 2 bases, the J end by 7 bases, with 8 bases between. CDR3 sequence: CASSEFGREAFF. Written as DNA, the CDR3 is TGTGCCAGCAGTGAATTTGGTCGTGAAGCTTTCTTT.

In this sample, this clonotype turned up many times. V gene TRBV5-1 combines with J gene TRBJ2-3, with D possibly TRBD1 on 6 matching bases. The V end lost 3 bases, the J end lost 1 base, and 9 bases lay between the germline ends. From germline, CDR1 is SGHRS and CDR2 YFSETQ. CDR3 size: 14 residues. DNA for the CDR3: TGCGCCAGCAGCTACCGACAGGGCACAGATACGCAGTATTTT. Translating gives CASSYRQGTDTQYF.

This clonotype was observed at least ten times. This chain connects TRBV5-1 to TRBJ1-1; no clear D gene. V shed 0 bases and J shed 2 bases, with 8 bases lying between them. Germline CDR1 SGHRS, CDR2 YFSETQ. The length of the CDR3 is 14 residues. The CDR3 bases are TGCGCCAGCAGCTTGGGAGGCCAAAACACTGAAGCTTTCTTT. It is translated as CASSLGGQNTEAFF.

This clonotype was picked up a small number of times. The gene calls are TRBV18 and TRBJ1-2; TRBD1 might be the D (5 bases). The CDR3 totals 16 residues. The ends were cut back, 4 bases at V and 3 bases at J, with 18 bases in the middle. The germline gives CDR1 KGHSH, CDR2 LQKENI. CDR3 sequence: CASSLAGDPTDYGYTF. CDR3 coding DNA: TGTGCCAGCTCACTGGCCGGGGACCCCACGGACTATGGCTACACCTTC.

This clonotype was observed at least ten times. The chain uses TRBV6-5 and TRBJ2-7, with D possibly being TRBD1 (6 bases). V was clipped by 6 bases and J by 3 bases, with 12 bases between them. From germline, CDR1 is MNHEY and CDR2 SVGAGI. This CDR3 has 13 residues. The CDR3 is CASSTRTDYEQYF. CDR3 nucleotides: TGTGCCAGCAGCACAAGGACAGACTACGAGCAGTACTTC.

The chain uses TRBV7-3 and TRBJ2-6; D uncertain. Germline V lookup: CDR1 SGHTA, CDR2 FQGTGA. V lost 5 bases to trimming and J lost 0 bases, with 14 bases between them. The CDR3 contains 17 residues. CDR3 nucleotides: TGTGCCAGCAGCCTCGGACCCGTGGGCTCTGGGGCCAACGTCCTGACTTTC. As protein: CASSLGPVGSGANVLTF.

This clonotype was seen a single time. Just one base apart from a much larger clone, this may be a read error. The chain has TRBV6-1 and TRBJ1-5; TRBD1 is a possible D gene (6 bases). The CDR3 length is 12 residues. Germline CDR1 and CDR2: MNHNS and SASEGT. CDR3 region: CVSMTGRRPQHF. The CDR3 DNA is TGTGTCAGCATGACAGGTCGAAGGCCCCAGCATTTT.

CDR3 loop: CASSQRRQETQYF. CDR3 sequence (DNA): TGTGCCAGCAGCCAAAGACGGCAAGAGACCCAGTACTTC. V is TRBV3-1 and J is TRBJ2-5; D is unresolved. CDR1 and CDR2 from the germline V gene are LGHDT and YNNKEL (reference sequence). Trimming took 2 bases from V and 2 from J, leaving 6 bases between them. The CDR3 contains 13 residues.

This clonotype came up many times. This chain joins TRBV7-9 and TRBJ2-7; a weak D match, TRBD2 (5 bases). CDR1 and CDR2 from the germline V gene are SEHNR and FQNEAQ (reference sequence). The CDR3 has 16 amino acids. Trimming cost V 4 bases and J 2 bases, with 18 bases left between them. CDR3 amino acids: CASSSPAGLLTYEQYF. The CDR3 region has the DNA TGTGCCAGCAGCTCCCCGGCGGGTCTACTTACCTACGAGCAGTACTTC.

This clonotype showed up many times. V and J are TRBV5-6 and TRBJ2-7; TRBD1 matches at 10 bases. The CDR3 runs 15 residues. Trimming removed 9 bases from V and 1 base from J; junction bases left unmatched: 10. From germline, CDR1 is SGHDT and CDR2 YYEEEE. CDR3 DNA sequence: TGTGCCACTCACCCGGGGACAGGGGTTTCCTACGAGCAGTACTTC. The encoded protein is CATHPGTGVSYEQYF.

In its sample, this clonotype was seen many times. J is TRBJ1-2 and V is TRBV5-4; D is unresolved. CDR1 and CDR2 (germline): SGHNT, YYREEE (reference sequence). The CDR3 loop spans 13 amino acids. V was shortened by 8 bases and J by 2 bases, with 13 bases between the two germline ends. CDR3 sequence: CASRRSRNYGYTF. The CDR3 coding sequence is TGTGCCAGTAGAAGAAGCCGCAACTATGGCTACACCTTC.

This clonotype has at least ten counts. The J gene is TRBJ2-1, the V gene TRBV20-1; TRBD1 matches at 7 bases. The germline CDR1 and CDR2 sequences are DFQATT and SNEGSKA (reference sequence). J lost 0 bases, V lost 5 bases, and 4 bases had no gene match. This CDR3 region has 14 residues. This chain's CDR3 is CSALDRSSYNEQFF. CDR3 nucleotide sequence: TGCAGTGCTCTGGACAGGAGCTCCTACAATGAGCAGTTCTTC.

This clonotype showed up many times. The chain recombines TRBV20-1 with TRBJ2-3; perhaps TRBD2 as D (5 bases). V was clipped by 6 bases and J by 5 bases, with 15 bases between them. The CDR3 is 13 amino acids. From germline, CDR1 is DFQATT and CDR2 SNEGSKA (reference sequence). The CDR3 spells CSASGSWGDTQYF. The DNA of the CDR3 is TGCAGTGCCAGCGGTTCCTGGGGAGATACGCAGTATTTT.

In this sample, this clonotype turned up many times. DNA for the CDR3: TGTGCCAGCAGCTTAAGGAAGGGAAGCACTGAAGCTTTCTTT. Translating gives CASSLRKGSTEAFF. The V call is TRBV7-8, the J call TRBJ1-1; no clear D. The ends were cut back, 2 bases at V and 4 bases at J, with 11 bases in the middle. The germline V gene has CDR1 SGHVS and CDR2 FQNEAQ. The CDR3 consists of 14 residues.

Ten or more counts support this clonotype. The chain links TRBV3-1 to TRBJ2-7, with D perhaps TRBD2 (7 bases). This CDR3 comprises 14 residues. Germline V lookup: CDR1 LGHDT, CDR2 YNNKEL (reference sequence). V dropped 1 base and J dropped 2 bases, with 9 bases sitting between them. CDR3 region: CASSQGRGPYEQYF. CDR3 nucleotide sequence: TGTGCCAGCAGCCAAGGGCGGGGGCCCTACGAGCAGTACTTC.

This clonotype was recorded many times. The chain joins TRBV4-1 to TRBJ2-7; the match to TRBD1 covers 7 bases. The CDR3 has 16 amino acids. The trim removed 2 bases at V and 1 base at J, leaving 8 bases unmatched. Germline CDR1 is MGHRA and CDR2 is YSYEKL. The CDR3 loop reads CASSQPGQSGSYEQYF. CDR3 bases: TGCGCCAGCAGCCAACCGGGACAGTCAGGTTCCTACGAGCAGTACTTC.

This clonotype has at least ten counts. The chain recombines TRBV12-3 or TRBV12-4 with TRBJ2-1, with D perhaps being TRBD1 or TRBD2 (5 bases each). The CDR3 has 15 residues. V lost 5 bases and J 5 bases, leaving 16 bases between the germline ends. The CDR3 bases are TGTGCCAGCAGTCCTCAGTTAAGAGGGGACAATGAGCAGTTCTTC. The encoded protein is CASSPQLRGDNEQFF.

This clonotype was found many times. The J gene is TRBJ2-3, the V gene TRBV11-2; no firm D call. V shed 5 bases and J shed 0 bases, with 15 bases lying between them. Germline CDR1 and CDR2: SGHAT and FQNNGV. CDR3 length: 16 residues. The CDR3 here is CASSPKMATSTDTQYF. The CDR3 DNA reads TGTGCCAGCAGCCCAAAGATGGCGACTAGCACAGATACGCAGTATTTT. Complete variable domain (other parts from reference TRBV11-2 and TRBJ2-3): EAGVAQSPRYKIIEKRQSVAFWCNPISGHATLYWYQQILGQGPKLLIQFQNNGVVDDSQLPKDRFSAERLKGVDSTLKIQPAKLEDSAVYLCASSPKMATSTDTQYFGPGTRLTVL.

This clonotype was observed many times. The chain recombines TRBV12-3 or TRBV12-4 with TRBJ2-1; TRBD1 or TRBD2 may be the D gene (5 bases each). The CDR3 loop spans 14 amino acids. V lost 5 bases to trimming and J lost 10 bases, with 18 bases between them. CDR3 bases: TGTGCCAGCAGTCCGGGACGGAAGACCCTAGAGCAGTTCTTC. This encodes CASSPGRKTLEQFF.